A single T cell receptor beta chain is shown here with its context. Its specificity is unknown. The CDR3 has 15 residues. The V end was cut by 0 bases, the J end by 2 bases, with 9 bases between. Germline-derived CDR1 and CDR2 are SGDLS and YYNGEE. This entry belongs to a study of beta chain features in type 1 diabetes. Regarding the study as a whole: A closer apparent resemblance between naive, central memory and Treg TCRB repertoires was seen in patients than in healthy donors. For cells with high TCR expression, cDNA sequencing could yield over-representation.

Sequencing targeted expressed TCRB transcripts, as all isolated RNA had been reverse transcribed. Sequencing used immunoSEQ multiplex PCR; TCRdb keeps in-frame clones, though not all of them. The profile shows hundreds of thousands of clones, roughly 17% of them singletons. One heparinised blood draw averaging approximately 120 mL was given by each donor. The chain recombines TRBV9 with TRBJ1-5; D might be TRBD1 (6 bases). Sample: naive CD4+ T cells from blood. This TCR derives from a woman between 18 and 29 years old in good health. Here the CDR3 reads CASSVDAGGNQPQHF. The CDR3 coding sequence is TGTGCCAGCAGCGTAGATGCAGGGGGCAATCAGCCCCAGCATTTT.